The rows below give T cell receptor beta chains drawn from one sample of a study of human T cells and chemical hapten exposure. MiXCR, run by TCRdb on the RACE reads, gives a single entry per CDR3 protein. The sample includes approximately 180,000 distinct CDR3 sequences, just under 30% of them seen just once. The material sequenced was whole blood, taken in connection with sensitization to the hapten diphenylcyclopropenone (DPC). These receptor sequences come from a woman in her twenties or thirties with alopecia areata. Some clones in this sample may be carry-over from other donors' samples. CDR3s include the opening cysteine and the closing phenylalanine or tryptophan. The D gene is left open where the match is weak. For some rows the clone size is stated as once, few or many, or as a class when expanded; others skip it.

clone size	V gene	D gene	J gene	CDR3 protein	CDR3 DNA
.	TRBV28	.	TRBJ1-1	CASSFWQEAFF	TGTGCCAGCAGTTTCTGGCAGGAAGCTTTCTTT
.	TRBV4-3	.	TRBJ1-1	CASSQDEKTEAFF	TGCGCCAGCAGCCAAGATGAAAAAACTGAAGCTTTCTTT
.	TRBV5-6	TRBD1	TRBJ1-2	CASSWGQSTGYTF	TGTGCCAGCAGCTGGGGACAGTCTACTGGCTACACCTTC
.	TRBV24-1	.	TRBJ2-1	CATSDPSGSYNEQFF	TGTGCCACCAGTGACCCCAGTGGCAGCTACAATGAGCAGTTCTTC
.	TRBV29-1	TRBD2	TRBJ2-3	CSVGFLASGGTDTQYF	TGCAGCGTTGGCTTTCTGGCTAGCGGGGGAACAGATACGCAGTATTTT
few	TRBV6-5	TRBD1	TRBJ2-3	CASSFRKGASTDTQYF	TGTGCCAGCAGTTTCCGTAAGGGGGCTAGCACAGATACGCAGTATTTT
.	TRBV5-5	.	TRBJ2-4	CASSLVPGENIQYF	TGTGCCAGCAGCTTGGTTCCAGGGGAAAACATTCAGTACTTC
.	TRBV28	.	TRBJ2-2	CASVRGANTGELFF	TGTGCCAGCGTGAGGGGCGCGAACACCGGGGAGCTGTTTTTT
.	TRBV7-3	TRBD2	TRBJ2-3	CASSLEVASGETDTQYF	TGTGCCAGCAGCTTAGAGGTGGCTAGCGGGGAAACAGATACGCAGTATTTT
.	TRBV5-8	.	TRBJ1-3	CASSLWESGNTIYF	TGTGCCAGCAGCCTTTGGGAGTCTGGAAACACCATATATTTT
many	TRBV9	.	TRBJ1-1	CASSAEGSHLNTEAFF	TGTGCCAGCAGCGCAGAAGGGTCACACCTGAACACTGAAGCTTTCTTT